This entry describes one TCR beta chain. Its antigen target is currently unknown. Base qualities are not at hand, and no much larger clone is one base apart. The entry originates in a study of shared clonotypes between healthy human individuals (dated by TCRdb to the early 2020s). In the study overall: A couple of women and a few men aged 18 to 49 years were included in the cohort. For each donor, CD4 naive and CD4 memory were each given three plates, CD8 naive was given two plates, and CD8 memory was given one plate. Blood TCR repertoires of roughly five healthy adults were deeply sequenced to estimate repertoire size and the extent of clonotype sharing between individuals. To increase sequencing depth and limit assay-specific biases, different laboratories used diverse techniques to prepare libraries and sequence TCR repertoires. Per donor, leukapheresis produced somewhere between about 0.9 and 9 billion PBMCs.

Donors were healthy HIV-negative adults with no recently reported acute infections or vaccinations. All donors were Caucasian adults living in Nashville, Tennessee, USA. CD8 memory samples combined magnetically selected CD45RO+ cells with CCR7-negative CD45RA+ effector memory (TemRA) cells. Blood was collected by leukapheresis, and PBMCs were isolated by Ficoll-Histopaque density gradient centrifugation and then cryopreserved in liquid nitrogen vapor phase. Purity and quantity of every magnetically sorted T cell population were checked by analytical flow cytometry. Genomic DNA was isolated from each sorted fraction and quantified by UV absorbance on a Nanodrop 2000c. TCR CDR3 regions were amplified from genomic DNA by multiplex PCR using the deep immunoSEQ assay. For each cell subset, the extracted genomic DNA was distributed evenly across all wells of several immunoSEQ 96-well plates, and each plate served as one replicate. For sorted subsets, each replicate PCR was loaded with 200 ng genomic DNA, equivalent to 25,000 to 30,000 T cell genomes. Purified libraries were measured with a Qubit 3.0 fluorometer, size-checked on a Bioanalyzer 2100, and measured again with the KAPA Library Quantification kit. Each immunoSEQ 96-well plate was sequenced on its own single-read 150-cycle Illumina NextSeq 550 flow cell. For the original study's pipeline: The immunoSEQ output contained only junctional sequences without quality scores, so filtering could not match that applied to full-length reads. To assign V/J genes and CDR3, sequences were annotated against IMGT germline references using PyIR, a Python wrapper for IgBLAST v1.9. Any read was removed if the V/J assignment was weak (E-value above 1e-6), the CDR3 was missing, or the read contained stop codons, out-of-frame junctions, or ambiguous translated residues. A V3J clonotype was defined by an identical inferred V gene, J gene, and CDR3 amino acid sequence. The percentage overlap between two repertoires was calculated by dividing the number of shared unique clonotypes by the size of the smaller repertoire. Repertoire richness was assessed with RTK rarefaction, the Chao1 estimator, and Recon v2.1 estimates of unobserved clonotypes. Generation probabilities for all TCRbeta clonotypes obtained by the gDNA method from a handful of donors were computed using OLGA. The source is immuneACCESS, and TCRdb retained only in-frame sequences with V and J called. Part of the clones is not carried over; for the studies checked, unresolved V genes explain less than half of this, and the remainder is unexplained. That table gives V, J and clone size, and the DNA gave D and trimming. The sample data list roughly 660,000 clones, and 90% of these were observed just once. The top ten clones comprise roughly 36% of the sample.

General findings and caveats noted by the study authors: Sampling was restricted to blood, and TCR repertoires in tissue are likely to differ from TCR repertoires in blood. Pairwise subsampling indicated that sequencing depth was expected to affect the degree of clonotype sharing among donors. Higher generation probabilities were observed for clonotypes shared by all four sorted-subset donors than for non-shared clonotypes. Estimated clonotype richness was generally larger for naive than for memory subsets. When a few donors were compared, the shared fraction of clonotypes was 5% to 6.5% for naive CD4, 3% to 4% for naive CD8, 2% to 2.5% for memory CD4, and less than 0.5% for memory CD8. Incomplete sequencing was indicated by rarefaction of sorted-subset datasets, despite the large sequencing depth. The small number of donors limited the genetic and exposure-history diversity represented.

The germline V gene specifies SGHAT as CDR1 and FQNNGV as CDR2. Counted from cysteine to phenylalanine, this CDR3 has 13 amino acids. Just the 39-base CDR3 DNA is kept, in frame starting at base 1. V is trimmed back by 3 bases and J by 3 bases, and the junction contains 1 base that no gene match accounts for. Recombination joined TRBV11-2 with TRBJ1-2; TRBD1 lines up with 7 middle nucleotides. This clonotype was sampled from a man between 18 and 29 years old in good health. Some clones in this sample may be carry-over from other donors' samples. The sequenced material came from memory CD8+ T cells from PBMCs. The sample's cell subset or site label, in plain terms: CD45RO+ cells pooled with CCR7-negative TemRA cells. The CDR3 reads CASSFQGDYGYTF. The DNA sequence reads TGTGCCAGCAGCTTCCAGGGGGACTATGGCTACACCTTC.